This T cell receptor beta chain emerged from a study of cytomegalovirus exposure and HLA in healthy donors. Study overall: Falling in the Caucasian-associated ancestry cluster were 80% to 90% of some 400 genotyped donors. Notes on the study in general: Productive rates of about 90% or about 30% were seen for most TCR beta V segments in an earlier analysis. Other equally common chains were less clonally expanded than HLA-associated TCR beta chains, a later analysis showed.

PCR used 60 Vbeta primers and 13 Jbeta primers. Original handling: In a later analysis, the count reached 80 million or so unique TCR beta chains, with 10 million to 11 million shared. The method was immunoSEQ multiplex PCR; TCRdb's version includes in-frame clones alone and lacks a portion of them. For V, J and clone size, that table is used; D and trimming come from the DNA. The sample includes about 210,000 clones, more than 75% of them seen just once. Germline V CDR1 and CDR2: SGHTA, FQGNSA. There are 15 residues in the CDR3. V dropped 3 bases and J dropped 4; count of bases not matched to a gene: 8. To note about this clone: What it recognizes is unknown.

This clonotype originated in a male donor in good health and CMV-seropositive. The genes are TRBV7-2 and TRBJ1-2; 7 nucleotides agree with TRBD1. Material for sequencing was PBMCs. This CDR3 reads CASSFRDRQRYGYTF. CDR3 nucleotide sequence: TGTGCCAGCAGCTTCCGGGACAGACAACGCTATGGCTACACCTTC.